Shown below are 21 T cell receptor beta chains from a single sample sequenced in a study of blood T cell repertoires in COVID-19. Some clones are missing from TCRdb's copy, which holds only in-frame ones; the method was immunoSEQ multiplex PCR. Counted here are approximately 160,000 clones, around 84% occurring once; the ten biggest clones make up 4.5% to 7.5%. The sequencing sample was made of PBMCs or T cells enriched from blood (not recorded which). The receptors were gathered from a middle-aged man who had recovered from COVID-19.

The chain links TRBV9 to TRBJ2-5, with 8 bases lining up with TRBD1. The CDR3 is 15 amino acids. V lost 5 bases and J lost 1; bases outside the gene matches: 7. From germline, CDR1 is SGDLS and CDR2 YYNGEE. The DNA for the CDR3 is TGTGCCAGCAGTCCCGGGACAGGTTCCCAAGAGACCCAGTACTTC. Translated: CASSPGTGSQETQYF.

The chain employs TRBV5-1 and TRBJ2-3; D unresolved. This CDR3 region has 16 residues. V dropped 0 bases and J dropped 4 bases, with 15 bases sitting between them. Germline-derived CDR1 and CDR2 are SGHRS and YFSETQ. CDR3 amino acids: CASSLEFTVSADTQYF. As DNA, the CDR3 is TGCGCCAGCAGCTTGGAGTTCACCGTCTCGGCAGATACGCAGTATTTT.

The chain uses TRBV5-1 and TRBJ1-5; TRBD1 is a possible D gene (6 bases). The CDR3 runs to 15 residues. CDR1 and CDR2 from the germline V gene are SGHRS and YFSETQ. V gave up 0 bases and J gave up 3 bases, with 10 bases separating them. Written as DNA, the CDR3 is TGCGCCAGCAGCTTGGAGGGGGACCTCAATCAGCCCCAGCATTTT. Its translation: CASSLEGDLNQPQHF.

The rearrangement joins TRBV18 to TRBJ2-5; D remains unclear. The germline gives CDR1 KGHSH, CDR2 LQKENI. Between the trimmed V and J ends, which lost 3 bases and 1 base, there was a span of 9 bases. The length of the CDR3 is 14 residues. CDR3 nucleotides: TGTGCCAGCTCACCGACCAACAGCCAAGAGACCCAGTACTTC. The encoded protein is CASSPTNSQETQYF.

Written as DNA, the CDR3 is TGTGCCAGCAGCCCACAGACAGGGGATAGCAATCAGCCCCAGCATTTT. This gives the protein CASSPQTGDSNQPQHF. This chain connects TRBV7-6 to TRBJ1-5, with 8 bases aligning to TRBD1. V shed 5 bases and J 0 bases; nucleotides not matched to a gene: 6. The CDR3 runs to 16 residues. The germline V gene encodes CDR1 SGHVS and CDR2 FNYEAQ.

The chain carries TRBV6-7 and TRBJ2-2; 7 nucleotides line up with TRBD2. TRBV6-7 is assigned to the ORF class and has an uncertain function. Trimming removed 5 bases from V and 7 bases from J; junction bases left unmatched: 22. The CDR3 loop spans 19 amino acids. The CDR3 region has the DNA TGTGCCAGCAGTGCCCTCACGGGGGAGGGCCAGTGTTTGGGCGGGGAGCTGTTTTTT. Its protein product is CASSALTGEGQCLGGELFF.

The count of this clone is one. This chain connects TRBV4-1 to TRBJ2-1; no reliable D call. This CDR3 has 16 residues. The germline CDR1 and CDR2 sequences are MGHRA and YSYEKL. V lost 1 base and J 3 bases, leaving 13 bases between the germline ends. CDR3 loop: CASSQVGQVIYNEQFF. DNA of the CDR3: TGCGCCAGCAGCCAAGTAGGCCAGGTGATCTACAATGAGCAGTTCTTC.

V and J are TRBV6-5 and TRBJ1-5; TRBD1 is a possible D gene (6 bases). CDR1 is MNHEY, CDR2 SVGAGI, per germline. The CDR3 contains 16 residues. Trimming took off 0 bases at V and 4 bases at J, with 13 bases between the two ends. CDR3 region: CASSYSYRDLNQPQHF. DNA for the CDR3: TGTGCCAGCAGTTACTCATACAGGGACCTGAATCAGCCCCAGCATTTT.

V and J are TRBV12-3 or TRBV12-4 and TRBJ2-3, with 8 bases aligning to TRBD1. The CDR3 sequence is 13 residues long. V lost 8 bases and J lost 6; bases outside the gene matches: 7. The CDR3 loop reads CASGRDRTDTQYF. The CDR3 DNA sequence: TGTGCCAGCGGCCGGGACAGGACGGATACGCAGTATTTT.

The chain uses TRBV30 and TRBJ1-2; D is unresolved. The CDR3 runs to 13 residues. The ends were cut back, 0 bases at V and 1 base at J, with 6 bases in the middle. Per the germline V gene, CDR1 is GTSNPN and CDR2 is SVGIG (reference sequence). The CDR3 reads CAWSVDNNYGYTF. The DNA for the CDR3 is TGTGCCTGGAGTGTAGACAATAACTATGGCTACACCTTC.

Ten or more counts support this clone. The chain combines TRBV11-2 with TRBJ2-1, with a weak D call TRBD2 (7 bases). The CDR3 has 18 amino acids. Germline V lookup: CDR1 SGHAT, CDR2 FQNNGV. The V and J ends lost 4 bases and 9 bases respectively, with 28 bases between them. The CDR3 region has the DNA TGTGCCAGCAGCTCAACCCCCGGGGGGCCAGGGGTACACAGTGAGCAGTTCTTC. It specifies CASSSTPGGPGVHSEQFF.

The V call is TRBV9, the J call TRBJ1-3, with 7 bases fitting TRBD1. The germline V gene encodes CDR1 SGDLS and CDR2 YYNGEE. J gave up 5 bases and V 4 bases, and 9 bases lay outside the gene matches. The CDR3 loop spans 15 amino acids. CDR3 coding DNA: TGTGCCAGCAGCCCAAGGACAGGATACCGAAACACCATATATTTT. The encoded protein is CASSPRTGYRNTIYF.

Here the CDR3 DNA reads TGTGCCAGCAGCTTCGGGAACACTGAAGCTTTCTTT. Protein sequence: CASSFGNTEAFF. The chain recombines TRBV7-8 with TRBJ1-1; D not certain. CDR1 is SGHVS, CDR2 FQNEAQ, per germline. The CDR3 is 12 amino acids. The V gene lost 3 bases and the J gene lost 1 base, with 3 bases spanning the gap.

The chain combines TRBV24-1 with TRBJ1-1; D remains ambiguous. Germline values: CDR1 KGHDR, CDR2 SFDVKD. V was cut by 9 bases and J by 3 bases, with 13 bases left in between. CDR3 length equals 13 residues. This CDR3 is CATQRTEHTEAFF. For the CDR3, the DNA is TGTGCCACCCAAAGAACAGAGCACACTGAAGCTTTCTTT.

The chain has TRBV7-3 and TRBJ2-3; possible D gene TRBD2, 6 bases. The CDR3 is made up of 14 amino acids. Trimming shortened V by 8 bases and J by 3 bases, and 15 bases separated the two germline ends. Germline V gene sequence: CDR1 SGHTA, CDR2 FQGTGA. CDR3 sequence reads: CASAGSGQTDTQYF. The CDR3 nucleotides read TGTGCCAGCGCGGGAAGCGGGCAGACAGATACGCAGTATTTT.

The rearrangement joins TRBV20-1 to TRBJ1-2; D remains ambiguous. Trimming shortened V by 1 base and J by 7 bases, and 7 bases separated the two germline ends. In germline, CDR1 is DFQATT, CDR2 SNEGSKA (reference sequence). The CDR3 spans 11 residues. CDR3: CSARVLRGYTF. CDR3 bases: TGCAGTGCTAGAGTATTGCGTGGCTACACCTTC.

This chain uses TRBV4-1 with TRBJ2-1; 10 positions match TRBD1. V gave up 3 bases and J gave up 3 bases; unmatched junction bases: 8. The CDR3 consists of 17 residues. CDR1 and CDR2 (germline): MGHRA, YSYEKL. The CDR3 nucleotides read TGCGCCAGCAGCCAGGCTGGGACAGGGGTATTCTACAATGAGCAGTTCTTC. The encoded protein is CASSQAGTGVFYNEQFF.

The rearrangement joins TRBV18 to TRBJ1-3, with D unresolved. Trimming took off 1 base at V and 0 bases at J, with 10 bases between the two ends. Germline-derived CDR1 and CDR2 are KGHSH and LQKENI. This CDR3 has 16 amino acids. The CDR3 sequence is CASSPQVESSGNTIYF. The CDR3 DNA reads TGTGCCAGCTCACCACAAGTTGAGAGCTCTGGAAACACCATATATTTT. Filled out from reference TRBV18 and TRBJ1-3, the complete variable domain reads NAGVMQNPRHLVRRRGQEARLRCSPMKGHSHVYWYRQLPEEGLKFMVYLQKENIIDESGMPKERFSAEFPKEGPSILRIQQVVRGDSAAYFCASSPQVESSGNTIYFGEGSWLTVV.

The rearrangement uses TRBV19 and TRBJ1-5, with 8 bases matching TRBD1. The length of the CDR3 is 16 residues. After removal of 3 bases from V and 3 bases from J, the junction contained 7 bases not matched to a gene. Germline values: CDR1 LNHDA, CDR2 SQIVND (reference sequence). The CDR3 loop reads CASSIETGVVNQPQHF. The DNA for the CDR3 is TGTGCCAGTAGTATCGAGACAGGGGTGGTCAATCAGCCCCAGCATTTT.

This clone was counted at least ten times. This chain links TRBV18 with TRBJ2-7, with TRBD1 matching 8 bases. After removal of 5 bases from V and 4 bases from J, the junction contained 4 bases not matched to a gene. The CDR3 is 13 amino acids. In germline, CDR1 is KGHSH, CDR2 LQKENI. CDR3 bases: TGTGCCAGCTCAAAGACAGGGGAATACGAGCAGTACGTC. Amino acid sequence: CASSKTGEYEQYV.

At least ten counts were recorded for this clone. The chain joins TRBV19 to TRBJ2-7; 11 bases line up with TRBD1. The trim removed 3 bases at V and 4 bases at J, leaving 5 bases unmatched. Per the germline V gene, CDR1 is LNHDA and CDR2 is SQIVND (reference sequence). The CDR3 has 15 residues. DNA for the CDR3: TGTGCCAGTAGTATTGGACAGGGGGCGTCTTACGAGCAGTACGTC. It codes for CASSIGQGASYEQYV.